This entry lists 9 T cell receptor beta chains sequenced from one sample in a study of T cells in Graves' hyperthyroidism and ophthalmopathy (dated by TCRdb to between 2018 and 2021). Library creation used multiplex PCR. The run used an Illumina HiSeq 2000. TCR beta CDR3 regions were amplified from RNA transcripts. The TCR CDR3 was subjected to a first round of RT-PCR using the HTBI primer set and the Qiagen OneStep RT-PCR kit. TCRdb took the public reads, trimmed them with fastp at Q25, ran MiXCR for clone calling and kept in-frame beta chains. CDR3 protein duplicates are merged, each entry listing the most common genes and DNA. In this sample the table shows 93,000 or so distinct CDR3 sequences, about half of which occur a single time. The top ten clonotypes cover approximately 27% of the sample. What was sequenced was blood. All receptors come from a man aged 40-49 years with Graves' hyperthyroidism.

CDR3 coding DNA: TGCGCCAGCAGCCAAGAAGGGAAGTGGGAGTGGAGCACAGATACGCAGTATTTT. Protein sequence: CASSQEGKWEWSTDTQYF. The rearrangement uses TRBV4-1 and TRBJ2-3; a weak D match, TRBD2 (5 bases). CDR1 MGHRA and CDR2 YSYEKL come from the germline V gene. CDR3 size: 18 residues. Deletions cut 0 bases from V and 0 bases from J, with 16 bases between.

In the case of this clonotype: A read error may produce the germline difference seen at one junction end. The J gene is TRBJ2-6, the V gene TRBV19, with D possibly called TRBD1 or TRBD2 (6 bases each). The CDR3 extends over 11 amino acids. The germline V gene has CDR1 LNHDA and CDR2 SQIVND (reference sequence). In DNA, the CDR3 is TGTGCCAGTAGTATGAGAGTATCGGGGGCCTTC. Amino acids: CASSMRVSGAF.

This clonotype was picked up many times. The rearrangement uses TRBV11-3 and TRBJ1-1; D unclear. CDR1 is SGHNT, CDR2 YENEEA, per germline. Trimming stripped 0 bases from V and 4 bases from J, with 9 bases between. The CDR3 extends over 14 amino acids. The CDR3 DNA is TGTGCCAGCAGCTTAGAGGGCTGGGGCACTGAAGCTTTCTTT. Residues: CASSLEGWGTEAFF.

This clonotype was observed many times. CDR3 loop: CSASRSSGELYEQYF. CDR3 DNA: TGCAGTGCTAGCAGATCTAGCGGGGAGCTCTACGAGCAGTACTTC. This rearrangement joins TRBV20-1 to TRBJ2-7; 9 bases match TRBD2. Germline loops: CDR1 DFQATT, CDR2 SNEGSKA (reference sequence). V was pared by 3 bases and J by 3 bases, with 9 bases of the junction left unmatched. The CDR3 extends over 15 amino acids.

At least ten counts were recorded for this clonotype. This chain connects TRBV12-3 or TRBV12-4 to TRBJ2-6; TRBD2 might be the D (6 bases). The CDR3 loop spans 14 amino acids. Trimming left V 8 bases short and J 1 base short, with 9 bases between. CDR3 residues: CASGGRSGANVLTF. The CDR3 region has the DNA TGTGCCAGCGGGGGGAGATCTGGGGCCAACGTCCTGACTTTC.

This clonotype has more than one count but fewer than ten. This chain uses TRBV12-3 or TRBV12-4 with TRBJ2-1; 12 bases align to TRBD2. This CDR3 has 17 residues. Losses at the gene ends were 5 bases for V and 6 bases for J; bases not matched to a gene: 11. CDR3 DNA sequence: TGTGCCAGCAGTCCTAGCTTACTAGCGGGGGGCTCCAATGAGCAGTTCTTC. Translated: CASSPSLLAGGSNEQFF.

This CDR3 is CASSAGGVAGTQYF. The DNA of the CDR3 is TGTGCCAGCAGTGCGGGCGGAGTGGCCGGGACGCAGTATTTT. This chain uses TRBV6-1 with TRBJ2-3; D is ambiguous. Looked up from germline, CDR1 is MNHNS and CDR2 is SASEGT. This CDR3 spans 14 amino acids. Deletions cut 4 bases from V and 9 bases from J, with 17 bases between.

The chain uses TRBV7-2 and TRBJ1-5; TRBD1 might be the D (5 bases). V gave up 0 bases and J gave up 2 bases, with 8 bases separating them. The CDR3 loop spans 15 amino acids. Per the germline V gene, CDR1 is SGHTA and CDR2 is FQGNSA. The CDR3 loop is CASSLAGTGNQPQHF. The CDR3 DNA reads TGTGCCAGCAGCTTAGCCGGGACTGGCAATCAGCCCCAGCATTTT.

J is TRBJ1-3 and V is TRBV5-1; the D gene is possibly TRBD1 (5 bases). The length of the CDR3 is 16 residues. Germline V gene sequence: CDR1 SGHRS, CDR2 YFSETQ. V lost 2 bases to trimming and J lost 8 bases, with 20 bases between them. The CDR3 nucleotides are TGCGCCAGCAGCTTTACAGGAAAGAGCTATGGCTACACCATATATTTT. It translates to CASSFTGKSYGYTIYF. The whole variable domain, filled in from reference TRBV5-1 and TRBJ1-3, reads KAGVTQTPRYLIKTRGQQVTLSCSPISGHRSVSWYQQTPGQGLQFLFEYFSETQRNKGNFPGRFSGRQFSNSRSEMNVSTLELGDSALYLCASSFTGKSYGYTIYFGEGSWLTVV.